Sequencing of this TCR beta chain was carried out in a study of beta chain features in type 1 diabetes. V was trimmed by 6 bases and J by 2 bases, leaving 15 bases between them. This CDR3 comprises 15 residues. Germline CDR1 and CDR2: SGDLS and YYNGEE. CD4+ naive, central memory, regulatory and stem cell-like memory cells were sorted via CD45RO/CCR7/CD25/CD127/CD95/CD27. Sequenced material consisted of expressed TCRB transcripts (all of the isolated RNA was reverse transcribed). TCRdb's table, derived via immunoSEQ multiplex PCR, lists solely in-frame clones and lacks some. Here the sample spans under 350,000 clones, approximately 8% being singletons. Study-wide findings and caveats: Among patients, naive, central memory and Treg TCRB repertoires appeared more similar than among healthy donors. All four CD4+ subsets from Type 1 diabetes patients carried moderately but significantly shorter TCRB CDR3s.

A note on this clone: Its specificity is unknown.

Material: central memory CD4+ T cells from blood. The chain combines TRBV9 with TRBJ2-1, with TRBD2 as a possible D gene (6 bases). This clonotype was obtained from a woman aged 18-29 years in good health. The CDR3 DNA follows: TGTGCCAGCAACCCGGGCGGCGGGGCCTACAATGAGCAGTTCTTC. It encodes CASNPGGGAYNEQFF.